These 32 T cell receptor beta chains share one sample of origin, sequenced in a study of T cell changes during pregnancy in multiple sclerosis. Only in-frame clones appear in the TCRdb table, and some are missing; sequencing was by immunoSEQ multiplex PCR. This sample has about 130,000 clones, with about 95% found just once. The sample here was peripheral blood, taken after pregnancy. These receptors were obtained from a female donor with multiple sclerosis, enrolled in a pregnancy study.

This chain connects TRBV14 to TRBJ2-7; TRBD2 agrees at 12 bases. V lost 2 bases to trimming and J lost 2 bases; unmatched junction nucleotides: 10. The CDR3 extends over 18 amino acids. CDR1 and CDR2 (germline): SGHDN, FVKESK. The CDR3 loop is CASSQPGLAGTPAYEQYF. The CDR3 DNA follows: TGTGCCAGCAGCCAACCAGGACTAGCGGGAACTCCGGCCTACGAGCAGTACTTC.

This clone was observed a single time. The V call is TRBV19, the J call TRBJ2-7; weak D call: TRBD2 (5 bases). The CDR3 length is 15 residues. The germline V gene has CDR1 LNHDA and CDR2 SQIVND (reference sequence). Trimming pared 5 bases from V and 3 bases from J, leaving 17 bases between. The CDR3 DNA follows: TGTGCCAGTAGTGCGTCTCCTACCACTAGCTACGAGCAGTACTTC. Its protein product is CASSASPTTSYEQYF.

The genes are TRBV5-1 and TRBJ2-1; TRBD1 matches 9 bases. Per the germline V gene, CDR1 is SGHRS and CDR2 is YFSETQ. The CDR3 length is 13 residues. V lost 1 base and J lost 8; bases outside the gene matches: 1. CDR3 sequence: CASSLTGGYEQFF. Written as DNA, the CDR3 is TGCGCCAGCAGCTTGACAGGGGGCTATGAGCAGTTCTTC. The whole variable domain, remainder taken from reference TRBV5-1 and TRBJ2-1, is KAGVTQTPRYLIKTRGQQVTLSCSPISGHRSVSWYQQTPGQGLQFLFEYFSETQRNKGNFPGRFSGRQFSNSRSEMNVSTLELGDSALYLCASSLTGGYEQFFGPGTRLTVL.

Only a few counts were recorded for this clone. The chain carries TRBV9 and TRBJ2-1, with 12 bases fitting TRBD2. Germline assignment: CDR1 SGDLS and CDR2 YYNGEE. The CDR3 totals 19 residues. Losses at the gene ends were 4 bases for V and 6 bases for J; bases not matched to a gene: 17. The CDR3 bases are TGTGCCAGCAGCCCCCGGACAGGGATGGCTAGCGGGAGGGTCAATGAGCAGTTCTTC. This codes for CASSPRTGMASGRVNEQFF.

This rearrangement joins TRBV28 to TRBJ2-1; D perhaps matches TRBD2 (6 bases). The V and J ends lost 6 bases and 4 bases respectively, with 13 bases between them. CDR1 and CDR2 from the germline V gene are MDHEN and SYDVKM. This CDR3 is 14 amino acids long. The CDR3 sequence: CASSPGGNYNEQFF. The CDR3 coding sequence is TGTGCCAGCAGCCCGGGCGGGAATTACAATGAGCAGTTCTTC.

J is TRBJ1-1 and V is TRBV27; D may be TRBD1 (5 bases). Trimming stripped 4 bases from V and 0 bases from J, with 9 bases between. The CDR3 is 14 amino acids. In germline, CDR1 is MNHEY, CDR2 SMNVEV (reference sequence). The CDR3 DNA reads as TGTGCCAGCAGTTCCAGGGTATTGAACACTGAAGCTTTCTTT. Its protein product is CASSSRVLNTEAFF.

The gene calls are TRBV7-6 and TRBJ1-5; 7 positions match TRBD1. The germline V gene has CDR1 SGHVS and CDR2 FNYEAQ. CDR3 size: 18 residues. J was trimmed by 2 bases and V by 0 bases; bases with no gene match: 10. The CDR3 bases are TGTGCCAGCAGCTTAGCGGCCTGGCAGGGGGACGGCAATCAGCCCCAGCATTTT. It codes for CASSLAAWQGDGNQPQHF.

This chain links TRBV5-1 with TRBJ1-6; TRBD1 matches 9 bases. Trimming took 3 bases from V and 6 from J; bases not matched to a gene: 1. CDR3 size: 14 residues. The germline CDR1 and CDR2 sequences are SGHRS and YFSETQ. This CDR3 is CASSSGQGNSPLHF. The CDR3 DNA follows: TGCGCCAGCAGCTCGGGACAGGGTAATTCACCCCTCCACTTT.

This chain joins TRBV27 and TRBJ1-1; tentatively, D is TRBD1 (5 bases). CDR3 length: 13 residues. Per the germline V gene, CDR1 is MNHEY and CDR2 is SMNVEV (reference sequence). V lost 5 bases and J lost 4, with 11 bases in between. The CDR3 coding sequence is TGTGCCAGCAGTATCAGGGATGGCACTGAAGCTTTCTTT. Translated: CASSIRDGTEAFF.

This rearrangement joins TRBV19 to TRBJ2-1, with 10 positions matching TRBD2. Germline CDR1 is LNHDA and CDR2 is SQIVND (reference sequence). V lost 6 bases, J lost 6 bases, and 11 bases stayed unmatched. The CDR3 is 16 residues long. CDR3 sequence (DNA): TGTGCCAGTAGCTCTTCCGGGACTAGCGCCTTCAATGAGCAGTTCTTC. Translating gives CASSSSGTSAFNEQFF.

The CDR3 bases are TGCGCCAGCAGCTTGACCGGGACAGGTTTGAACACTGAAGCTTTCTTT. Protein product: CASSLTGTGLNTEAFF. The J gene is TRBJ1-1, the V gene TRBV5-1, with TRBD1 matching 8 bases. This CDR3 is built from 16 residues. V lost 1 base to trimming and J lost 0 bases; unmatched junction nucleotides: 5. Per germline, CDR1 SGHRS and CDR2 YFSETQ.

This clone came up a few times. J is TRBJ1-1 and V is TRBV19, with D possibly TRBD1 on 6 matching bases. The germline V gene has CDR1 LNHDA and CDR2 SQIVND (reference sequence). The CDR3 is made up of 12 amino acids. The V end was cut by 5 bases, the J end by 8 bases, with 12 bases between. The DNA for the CDR3 is TGTGCCAGTAGTGTCAGGGGAGACGAAGCTTTCTTT. This codes for CASSVRGDEAFF.

The CDR3 DNA reads TGTGCCAGCAGTGAATTGGGAGTTATGAACACTGAAGCTTTCTTT. Protein product: CASSELGVMNTEAFF. V usage is TRBV6-1 and J usage is TRBJ1-1; no clear D gene. The CDR3 consists of 15 residues. Germline V gene data show CDR1 as MNHNS and CDR2 as SASEGT. V lost 2 bases to trimming and J lost 0 bases, with 10 bases between them.

The chain has TRBV27 and TRBJ2-1; TRBD2 aligns across 7 bases. With V trimmed by 2 bases and J by 2 bases, 6 bases remained unmatched. Germline V CDR1 and CDR2: MNHEY, SMNVEV (reference sequence). This CDR3 is 16 amino acids long. CDR3 residues: CASSLPGTTTYNEQFF. The CDR3 DNA reads TGTGCCAGCAGTTTACCAGGGACTACCACCTACAATGAGCAGTTCTTC.

The V and J genes are TRBV4-3 and TRBJ2-3; the D gene is possibly TRBD2 (6 bases). V lost 2 bases and J lost 5, with 8 bases in between. Germline V CDR1 and CDR2: LGHNA, YSLEER. CDR3 length: 13 residues. CDR3 in DNA: TGCGCCAGCAGCCAACTCGGGGGAGATACGCAGTATTTT. Amino acid sequence: CASSQLGGDTQYF.

This clone was detected once. The chain carries TRBV10-3 and TRBJ1-5; D is possibly TRBD1 (5 bases). The CDR3 extends over 17 amino acids. Trimming left V 4 bases short and J 1 base short, with 17 bases between. Germline V gene data show CDR1 as ENHRY and CDR2 as SYGVKD. Here the CDR3 DNA reads TGTGCCATCAGTGTTAGCAGGGAAGGTGGAAGCAATCAGCCCCAGCATTTT. This codes for CAISVSREGGSNQPQHF.

The chain has TRBV30 and TRBJ1-5; no reliable D call. The CDR3 spans 14 residues. The germline CDR1 and CDR2 sequences are GTSNPN and SVGIG (reference sequence). V lost 2 bases to trimming and J lost 0 bases, with 8 bases between them. CDR3 in amino acids: CAWSIGVSNQPQHF. The DNA of the CDR3 is TGTGCCTGGAGTATCGGGGTTAGCAATCAGCCCCAGCATTTT. The variable domain in full, with the rest retrieved from reference TRBV30 and TRBJ1-5, is SQTIHQWPATLVQPVGSPLSLECTVEGTSNPNLYWYRQAAGRGLQLLFYSVGIGQISSEVPQNLSASRPQDRQFILSSKKLLLSDSGFYLCAWSIGVSNQPQHFGDGTRLSIL.

The chain has TRBV14 and TRBJ2-2; 9 bases fit TRBD2. The CDR3 sequence is 17 residues long. Germline V gene lookup returns CDR1 SGHDN and CDR2 FVKESK. Trimming removed 4 bases from V and 4 bases from J; junction bases left unmatched: 10. CDR3 residues: CASSPLGTSKGTGELFF. The DNA of the CDR3 is TGTGCCAGCAGCCCCCTTGGGACTAGCAAGGGCACCGGGGAGCTGTTTTTT. Complete variable domain (other parts from reference TRBV14 and TRBJ2-2): EAGVTQFPSHSVIEKGQTVTLRCDPISGHDNLYWYRRVMGKEIKFLLHFVKESKQDESGMPNNRFLAERTGGTYSTLKVQPAELEDSGVYFCASSPLGTSKGTGELFFGEGSRLTVL.

The gene calls are TRBV6-4 and TRBJ2-3; the match to TRBD1 covers 7 bases. CDR3 length: 14 residues. Germline V lookup: CDR1 MRHNA, CDR2 SNTAGT. V dropped 1 base and J dropped 7; count of bases not matched to a gene: 5. Here the CDR3 reads CASSDWDRGHTQYF. In DNA form, the CDR3 reads TGTGCCAGCAGTGACTGGGACAGAGGGCATACGCAGTATTTT.

The CDR3 loop is CASIPGGKGTDTQYF. The CDR3 DNA reads TGTGCCAGCATCCCTGGGGGGAAAGGGACAGATACGCAGTATTTT. The gene calls are TRBV28 and TRBJ2-3, with D maybe TRBD2 (6 bases). This CDR3 is built from 15 residues. The germline V gene encodes CDR1 MDHEN and CDR2 SYDVKM. Trimming shortened V by 7 bases and J by 3 bases, and 17 bases separated the two germline ends.

V usage is TRBV5-5 and J usage is TRBJ2-5, with TRBD2 matching over 7 bases. The CDR3 contains 16 residues. The V segment lost 5 bases and the J segment 5 bases; nucleotides outside the gene matches: 15. Germline-derived CDR1 and CDR2 are SGHKS and YYEKEE (reference sequence). The CDR3 DNA follows: TGTGCCAGCAGGCCCTTCGGCGGGAGCTCCGGGGAGACCCAGTACTTC. As protein: CASRPFGGSSGETQYF.

The chain has TRBV29-1 and TRBJ2-2, with 12 positions matching TRBD2. The germline V gene encodes CDR1 SQVTM and CDR2 ANQGSEA. The CDR3 is 15 residues long. Trimming removed 8 bases from V and 8 bases from J; junction bases left unmatched: 12. Here the CDR3 DNA reads TGCAGCTCAGGAGGACTAGCGGGAAGGGTAGGGGAGCTGTTTTTT. It translates to CSSGGLAGRVGELFF.

The genes are TRBV4-3 and TRBJ2-7; D might be TRBD2 (6 bases). Germline CDR1 reads LGHNA; CDR2 reads YSLEER. This CDR3 is 16 amino acids long. With 0 bases removed from V and 0 bases from J, the gap between germline ends came to 12 bases. CDR3 in amino acids: CASSQDQGGVSYEQYF. CDR3 DNA: TGCGCCAGCAGCCAAGATCAGGGCGGGGTCTCCTACGAGCAGTACTTC.

The chain uses TRBV28 and TRBJ2-4; 7 nucleotides agree with TRBD1. Germline V gives CDR1 MDHEN, CDR2 SYDVKM. The CDR3 totals 15 residues. V lost 10 bases to trimming and J lost 6 bases; unmatched junction nucleotides: 15. For the CDR3, the DNA is TGTGCCACCATAAGAAAAACAGGGGCCCCAAACATTCAGTACTTC. The encoded protein is CATIRKTGAPNIQYF.

The chain joins TRBV2 to TRBJ1-2; 8 bases line up with TRBD1. This CDR3 contains 14 residues. Losses at the gene ends were 0 bases for V and 6 bases for J; bases not matched to a gene: 3. Per the germline V gene, CDR1 is SNHLY and CDR2 is FYNNEI. The CDR3 loop is CASSEAGTGDGYTF. DNA of the CDR3: TGTGCCAGCAGTGAAGCCGGGACAGGTGATGGCTACACCTTC.

This chain connects TRBV7-9 to TRBJ1-2; 9 nucleotides agree with TRBD1. The germline V gene encodes CDR1 SEHNR and CDR2 FQNEAQ (reference sequence). The CDR3 spans 15 residues. V lost 5 bases and J lost 7; bases outside the gene matches: 11. As DNA, the CDR3 is TGTGCCAGCAGCGGGACAGGGTCGGGGGGCCGTGGCTACACCTTC. Translated, it gives CASSGTGSGGRGYTF.

This clone was observed once. This chain connects TRBV6-5 to TRBJ1-1; 10 bases map to TRBD1. Germline-derived CDR1 and CDR2 are MNHEY and SVGAGI. There are 13 residues in the CDR3. Trimming took 8 bases from V and 5 from J; bases not matched to a gene: 5. The chain's CDR3 is CASEDRGGTEAFF. The CDR3 DNA sequence: TGTGCCAGCGAGGACAGGGGGGGAACTGAAGCTTTCTTT.

The rearrangement uses TRBV11-1 and TRBJ1-1; D unclear. This CDR3 has 13 amino acids. Trimming took 7 bases from V and 0 from J, leaving 9 bases between them. The germline V gene encodes CDR1 SGHAT and CDR2 FQDESV (reference sequence). The CDR3 sequence is CASNAQMNTEAFF. Written as DNA, the CDR3 is TGTGCCAGCAACGCACAGATGAACACTGAAGCTTTCTTT.

The chain employs TRBV28 and TRBJ1-1; 7 bases line up with TRBD1. V was clipped by 1 base and J by 0 bases; unmatched bases: 2. Per the germline V gene, CDR1 is MDHEN and CDR2 is SYDVKM. The CDR3 length is 15 residues. The CDR3: CASSLSTGVNTEAFF. CDR3 in DNA: TGTGCCAGCAGTTTATCAACAGGGGTGAACACTGAAGCTTTCTTT.

This chain links TRBV19 with TRBJ1-3; D not certain. Deletions cut 7 bases from V and 0 bases from J, with 10 bases between. The germline CDR1 and CDR2 sequences are LNHDA and SQIVND (reference sequence). The CDR3 contains 14 residues. The CDR3 loop reads CASMEILSGNTIYF. The DNA of the CDR3 is TGTGCCAGTATGGAGATTCTCTCTGGAAACACCATATATTTT.

In the case of this clone: Additional DNA sequences in this sample encode the identical CDR3. The chain combines TRBV5-1 with TRBJ2-7, with 7 bases that match TRBD1. V dropped 3 bases and J dropped 2; count of bases not matched to a gene: 5. CDR3 size: 14 residues. Germline lookup yields CDR1 SGHRS and CDR2 YFSETQ. The CDR3 loop is CASSWGQGAYEQYF. CDR3 coding DNA: TGCGCCAGCAGCTGGGGTCAGGGGGCCTACGAGCAGTACTTC.

The rearrangement uses TRBV14 and TRBJ1-2; tentatively, D is TRBD1 (5 bases). Germline loops: CDR1 SGHDN, CDR2 FVKESK. The CDR3 loop spans 13 amino acids. V gave up 4 bases and J gave up 4 bases, with 10 bases separating them. CDR3 nucleotide sequence: TGTGCCAGCAGCCCCCTAGACAGCTATGGCTACACCTTC. This sequence encodes CASSPLDSYGYTF.